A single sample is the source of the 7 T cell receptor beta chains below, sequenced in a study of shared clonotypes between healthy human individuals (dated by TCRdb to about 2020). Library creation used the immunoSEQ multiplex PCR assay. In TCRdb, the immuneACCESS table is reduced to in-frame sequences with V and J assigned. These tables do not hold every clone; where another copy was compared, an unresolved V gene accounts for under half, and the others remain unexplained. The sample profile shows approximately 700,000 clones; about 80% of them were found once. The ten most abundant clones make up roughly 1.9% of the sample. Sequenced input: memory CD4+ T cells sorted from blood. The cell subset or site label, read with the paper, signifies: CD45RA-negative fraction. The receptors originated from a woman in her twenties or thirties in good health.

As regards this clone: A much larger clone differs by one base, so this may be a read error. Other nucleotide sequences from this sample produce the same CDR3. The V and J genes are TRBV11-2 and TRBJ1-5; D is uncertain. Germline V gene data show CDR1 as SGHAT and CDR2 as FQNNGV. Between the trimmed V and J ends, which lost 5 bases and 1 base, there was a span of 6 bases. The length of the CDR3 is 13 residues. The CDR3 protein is CASSPDSNQPQHF. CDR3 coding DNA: TGTGCCAGCAGCCCGGACAGCAATCAGCCCCAGCATTTT.

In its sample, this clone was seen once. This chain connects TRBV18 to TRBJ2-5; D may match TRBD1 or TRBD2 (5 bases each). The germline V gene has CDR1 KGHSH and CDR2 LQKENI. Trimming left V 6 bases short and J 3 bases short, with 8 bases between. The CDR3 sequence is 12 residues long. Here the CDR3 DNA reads TGTGCCAGCTCTCGGGACGAAGAGACCCAGTACTTC. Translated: CASSRDEETQYF.

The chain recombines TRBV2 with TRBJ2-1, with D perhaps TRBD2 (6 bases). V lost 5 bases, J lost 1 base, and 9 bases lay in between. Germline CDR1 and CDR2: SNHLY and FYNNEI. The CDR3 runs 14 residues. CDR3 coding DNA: TGTGCCAGCAGTCAACTAGCTTCCTACAATGAGCAGTTCTTC. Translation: CASSQLASYNEQFF.

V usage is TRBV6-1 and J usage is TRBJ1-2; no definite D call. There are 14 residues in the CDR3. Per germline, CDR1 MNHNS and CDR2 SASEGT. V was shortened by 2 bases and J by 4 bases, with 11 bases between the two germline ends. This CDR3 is CASSEPEFGYGYTF. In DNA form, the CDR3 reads TGTGCCAGCAGTGAACCGGAGTTCGGCTATGGCTACACCTTC.

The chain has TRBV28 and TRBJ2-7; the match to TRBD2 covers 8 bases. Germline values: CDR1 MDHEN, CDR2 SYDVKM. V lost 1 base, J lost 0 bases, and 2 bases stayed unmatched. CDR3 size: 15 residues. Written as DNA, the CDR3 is TGTGCCAGCAGTTTATTGGGGACTAGCTCCTACGAGCAGTACTTC. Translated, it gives CASSLLGTSSYEQYF.

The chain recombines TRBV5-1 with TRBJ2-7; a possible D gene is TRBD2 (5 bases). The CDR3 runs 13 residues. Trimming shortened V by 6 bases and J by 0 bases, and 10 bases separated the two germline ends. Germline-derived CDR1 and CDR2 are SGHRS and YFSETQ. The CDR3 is CASISAVSYEQYF. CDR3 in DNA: TGCGCCAGCATCTCAGCGGTCTCCTACGAGCAGTACTTC.

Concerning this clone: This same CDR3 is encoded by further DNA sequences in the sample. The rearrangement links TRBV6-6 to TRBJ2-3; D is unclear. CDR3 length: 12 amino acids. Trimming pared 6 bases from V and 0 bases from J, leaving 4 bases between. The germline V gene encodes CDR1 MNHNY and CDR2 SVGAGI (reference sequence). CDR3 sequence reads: CASRLSTDTQYF. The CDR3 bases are TGTGCCAGCAGGCTAAGCACAGATACGCAGTATTTT.